Here is one T cell receptor beta chain with its context. No antigen is known for it. The CDR3 contains 15 residues. The germline V gene encodes CDR1 MGHRA and CDR2 YSYEKL. V trimming: 4 bases; J trimming: 7 bases; junction bases outside the gene matches: 9. This sample stems from a study of cytomegalovirus exposure and HLA in healthy donors. Study results and limitations: It was reported that the classifier diagnosed cytomegalovirus status with high specificity and sensitivity in both the original and validation cohorts.

60 Vbeta and 13 Jbeta primers were used in PCR. TCRdb's table, derived via immunoSEQ multiplex PCR, lists solely in-frame clones and lacks some. The table includes under 150,000 clones, 80% to 90% detected once. The sequenced material came from PBMCs. The sequence came from a woman between 35 and 50 years old in good health and CMV-seropositive. The chain has TRBV4-1 and TRBJ2-7, with TRBD2 matching 11 bases. The CDR3 region has the DNA TGCGCCAGCAGCCGACCTAGCGGGGGGTCGGGTGAGCAGTACTTC. Translating it yields CASSRPSGGSGEQYF.